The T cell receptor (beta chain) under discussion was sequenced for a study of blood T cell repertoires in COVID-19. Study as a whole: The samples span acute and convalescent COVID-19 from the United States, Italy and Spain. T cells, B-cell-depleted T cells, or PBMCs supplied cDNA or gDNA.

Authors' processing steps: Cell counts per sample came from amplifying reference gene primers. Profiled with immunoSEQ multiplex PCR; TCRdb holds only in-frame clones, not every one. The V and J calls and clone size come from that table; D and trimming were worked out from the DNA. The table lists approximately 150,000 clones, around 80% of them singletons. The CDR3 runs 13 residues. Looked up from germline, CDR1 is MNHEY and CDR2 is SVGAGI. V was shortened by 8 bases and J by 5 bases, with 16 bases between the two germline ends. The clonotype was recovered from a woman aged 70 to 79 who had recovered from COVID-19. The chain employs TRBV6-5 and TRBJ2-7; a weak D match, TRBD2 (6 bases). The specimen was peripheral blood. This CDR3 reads CASQRLASDEQYF. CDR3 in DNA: TGTGCCAGCCAACGGTTGGCTAGCGACGAGCAGTACTTC.